Each of the 25 T cell receptor beta chains below was sequenced from the same sample in a study of blood T cell repertoires in COVID-19. The assay was immunoSEQ multiplex PCR, and TCRdb's table has in-frame clones only and misses some. The sample lists 120,000 or so clones, about 78% seen once, with 2.3% in the top ten. The material sequenced was peripheral blood. These receptors were collected from a man aged 70 or older with acute or convalescent COVID-19.

The V call is TRBV6-5, the J call TRBJ2-2, with 9 bases identical to TRBD1. The V segment lost 5 bases and the J segment 3 bases; nucleotides outside the gene matches: 4. Germline CDR1 reads MNHEY; CDR2 reads SVGAGI. The CDR3 is 15 residues long. Written as DNA, the CDR3 is TGTGCCAGCAGTCAGGGGACAGGGTACACCGGGGAGCTGTTTTTT. Encoded protein: CASSQGTGYTGELFF.

Here the CDR3 reads CASSPLADRGSYNSPLHF. The CDR3 bases are TGTGCCAGCTCACCTCTGGCGGACAGGGGCTCCTATAATTCACCCCTCCACTTT. V is TRBV18 and J is TRBJ1-6; 9 bases line up with TRBD1. The germline gives CDR1 KGHSH, CDR2 LQKENI. V lost 3 bases and J lost 0; bases outside the gene matches: 6. The CDR3 consists of 18 residues.

This chain uses TRBV20-1 with TRBJ2-7; TRBD1 is a possible D gene (6 bases). V shed 3 bases and J shed 5 bases, with 14 bases lying between them. The CDR3 extends over 13 amino acids. Germline V CDR1 and CDR2: DFQATT, SNEGSKA (reference sequence). DNA for the CDR3: TGCAGTGCTAGTGGGGGCTTTTTGGACGAGCAGTACTTC. It encodes CSASGGFLDEQYF.

The chain couples TRBV19 to TRBJ1-2, with 10 bases matching TRBD1. V was pared by 4 bases and J by 7 bases, with 6 bases of the junction left unmatched. The CDR3 consists of 14 residues. Germline V gives CDR1 LNHDA, CDR2 SQIVND (reference sequence). The CDR3 DNA is TGTGCCAGTAGTACCGGGACAGGGGCGTTTGGCTACACCTTC. This translates into CASSTGTGAFGYTF.

J is TRBJ1-2 and V is TRBV5-4; D possibly corresponds to TRBD1 (6 bases). The CDR3 contains 15 residues. V gave up 1 base and J gave up 8 bases, with 18 bases separating them. CDR1 and CDR2 (germline): SGHNT, YYREEE (reference sequence). DNA for the CDR3: TGTGCCAGCAGCTTGAGTTACAGGGTCTCGGAGGGCTACACCTTC. Translated, it gives CASSLSYRVSEGYTF.

In the case of this clone: Additional DNA sequences in this sample encode the identical CDR3. The V gene is TRBV7-9, the J gene TRBJ2-3; 10 bases are shared with TRBD2. CDR1 is SEHNR, CDR2 FQNEAQ, per germline (reference sequence). The CDR3 length is 15 residues. With 5 bases clipped from V and 1 base from J, the junction kept 3 bases outside the gene matches. The CDR3 is CASSIGLAGTDTQYF. The CDR3 coding sequence is TGTGCCAGCAGCATAGGACTAGCGGGCACAGATACGCAGTATTTT.

The rearrangement uses TRBV6-2 or TRBV6-3 and TRBJ2-1; the D gene is possibly TRBD1 (5 bases). This CDR3 region has 16 residues. Germline V gene data show CDR1 as MNHEY and CDR2 as SVGEGT. Trimming removed 4 bases from V and 7 bases from J, with 20 bases in between. The CDR3 is CASSSTGLGVGNEQFF. CDR3 nucleotides: TGTGCCAGCAGTTCCACCGGCCTAGGGGTTGGAAATGAGCAGTTCTTC.

V gene TRBV10-3 combines with J gene TRBJ2-5, with TRBD2 as a possible D gene (6 bases). Germline assignment: CDR1 ENHRY and CDR2 SYGVKD. The CDR3 runs to 16 residues. The V end lost 0 bases, the J end lost 2 bases, and 13 bases lay between the germline ends. The CDR3 reads CAISESSAGLQETQYF. DNA for the CDR3: TGTGCCATCAGTGAGTCGAGTGCAGGACTACAAGAGACCCAGTACTTC.

This clone was counted between two and nine times. V usage is TRBV3-1 (or the pseudogene TRBV3-2) and J usage is TRBJ2-1; D is perhaps TRBD2 (6 bases). The CDR3 is made up of 13 amino acids. V dropped 6 bases and J dropped 6 bases, with 12 bases sitting between them. Germline CDR1 and CDR2: LGHDT and YNNKEL (reference sequence). CDR3 nucleotide sequence: TGTGCCAGCAGACACGTGCGGGGCAATGAGCAGTTCTTC. Protein product: CASRHVRGNEQFF.

The chain couples TRBV4-1 to TRBJ2-7; 8 positions agree with TRBD1. Germline CDR1 MGHRA, CDR2 YSYEKL. There are 15 residues in the CDR3. After removal of 0 bases from V and 4 bases from J, the junction contained 5 bases not matched to a gene. This CDR3 is CASSQDEDRVYEQYF. The CDR3 nucleotides read TGCGCCAGCAGCCAAGATGAGGACAGGGTGTACGAGCAGTACTTC.

The V call is TRBV7-9, the J call TRBJ2-5; tentatively, D is TRBD1 or TRBD2 (7 bases each). CDR3 size: 14 residues. Germline V lookup: CDR1 SEHNR, CDR2 FQNEAQ (reference sequence). V gave up 7 bases and J gave up 4 bases, with 16 bases separating them. The CDR3 is CASTKGGGGETQYF. The CDR3 DNA reads as TGTGCCAGCACCAAAGGGGGCGGGGGAGAGACCCAGTACTTC.

The chain has TRBV11-2 and TRBJ2-7, with 10 bases matching TRBD1. The ends lost 5 bases at V and 6 bases at J; junction bases unmatched: 4. The CDR3 runs to 13 residues. Germline V gene data show CDR1 as SGHAT and CDR2 as FQNNGV. The CDR3 sequence is CASSGQGETEQYF. The CDR3 DNA reads as TGTGCCAGCAGCGGACAGGGGGAGACCGAGCAGTACTTC.

This chain joins TRBV4-3 and TRBJ1-1, with 7 bases that match TRBD1. The germline V gene encodes CDR1 LGHNA and CDR2 YSLEER. The CDR3 is made up of 16 amino acids. The ends lost 1 base at V and 7 bases at J; junction bases unmatched: 12. CDR3 residues: CASSQAITGEADEAFF. CDR3 coding DNA: TGCGCCAGCAGCCAAGCAATTACAGGGGAGGCCGATGAAGCTTTCTTT.

The V and J genes are TRBV4-2 and TRBJ2-5; 7 positions agree with TRBD2. V gave up 6 bases and J gave up 5 bases; unmatched junction bases: 9. CDR3 length: 14 amino acids. From germline, CDR1 is LGHNA and CDR2 YNFKEQ. The CDR3 here is CASSERGGLETQYF. CDR3 nucleotides: TGTGCCAGCAGTGAGCGGGGAGGTCTGGAGACCCAGTACTTC.

The chain employs TRBV18 and TRBJ2-1; D may be TRBD1 (5 bases). The CDR3 loop spans 12 amino acids. V lost 3 bases and J lost 13, with 13 bases in between. Germline assignment: CDR1 KGHSH and CDR2 LQKENI. DNA of the CDR3: TGTGCCAGCTCACCCGACAGTCCGAATCAGTTCTTC. Translating it yields CASSPDSPNQFF.

The V gene is TRBV27, the J gene TRBJ1-5; TRBD1 aligns across 7 bases. Germline V gene sequence: CDR1 MNHEY, CDR2 SMNVEV (reference sequence). There are 16 residues in the CDR3. V dropped 2 bases and J dropped 0; count of bases not matched to a gene: 4. CDR3 coding DNA: TGTGCCAGCAGTTTAAGGGGACAGTTTAGCAATCAGCCCCAGCATTTT. It is translated as CASSLRGQFSNQPQHF.

The chain combines TRBV7-9 with TRBJ1-2, with 10 bases aligning to TRBD1. V dropped 0 bases and J dropped 4; count of bases not matched to a gene: 14. Germline-derived CDR1 and CDR2 are SEHNR and FQNEAQ (reference sequence). This CDR3 is built from 19 residues. The chain's CDR3 is CASSLALGTGASPGYGYTF. CDR3 DNA: TGTGCCAGCAGCTTAGCGCTCGGGACAGGGGCTTCTCCCGGCTATGGCTACACCTTC.

The rearrangement joins TRBV4-3 to TRBJ2-7, with 7 nucleotides matching TRBD1. The CDR3 loop spans 14 amino acids. V shed 5 bases, J shed 3 bases, and the junction held 7 bases outside the gene matches. Germline values: CDR1 LGHNA, CDR2 YSLEER. CDR3 in amino acids: CASSFRTGNYEQYF. Written as DNA, the CDR3 is TGCGCCAGCAGCTTCCGGACAGGAAACTACGAGCAGTACTTC.

The genes are TRBV7-2 and TRBJ1-1, with D unresolved. V was pared by 1 base and J by 4 bases, with 7 bases between. This CDR3 contains 13 residues. CDR1 and CDR2 from the germline V gene are SGHTA and FQGNSA. The CDR3 reads CASSLGGSTEAFF. CDR3 sequence (DNA): TGTGCCAGCAGCTTAGGAGGGAGCACTGAAGCTTTCTTT.

The chain employs TRBV5-1 and TRBJ2-1; weak D call: TRBD1 (6 bases). CDR3 length: 14 amino acids. V lost 1 base and J 7 bases, leaving 12 bases between the germline ends. CDR1 and CDR2 from the germline V gene are SGHRS and YFSETQ. CDR3 DNA: TGCGCCAGCAGCTTGTGGGGGCCGGGGAATGAGCAGTTCTTC. Translated: CASSLWGPGNEQFF.

The rearrangement joins TRBV5-4 to TRBJ1-2; the match to TRBD1 covers 8 bases. Germline V gene lookup returns CDR1 SGHNT and CDR2 YYREEE (reference sequence). The CDR3 spans 12 residues. V lost 4 bases and J lost 9; bases outside the gene matches: 5. The CDR3 spells CASSEDRVRYTF. CDR3 in DNA: TGTGCCAGCAGCGAGGACAGGGTTCGCTACACCTTC.

This sequence joins TRBV27 and TRBJ1-1; TRBD1 matches 8 bases. V trimming: 2 bases; J trimming: 1 base; junction bases outside the gene matches: 3. CDR1 and CDR2 from the germline V gene are MNHEY and SMNVEV (reference sequence). The CDR3 totals 15 residues. This chain's CDR3 is CASSLRQGANTEAFF. CDR3 DNA: TGTGCCAGCAGTTTAAGGCAGGGGGCGAACACTGAAGCTTTCTTT.

The rearrangement uses TRBV4-2 and TRBJ1-1; 9 nucleotides match TRBD1. This CDR3 comprises 16 residues. The germline V gene has CDR1 LGHNA and CDR2 YNFKEQ. After removal of 1 base from V and 1 base from J, the junction contained 4 bases not matched to a gene. The CDR3: CASSQGADRGNTEAFF. CDR3 sequence (DNA): TGTGCCAGCAGCCAAGGGGCGGACAGGGGGAACACTGAAGCTTTCTTT.

This sequence joins TRBV29-1 and TRBJ2-3, with 7 nucleotides matching TRBD1. Germline V gene sequence: CDR1 SQVTM, CDR2 ANQGSEA. This CDR3 comprises 13 residues. V dropped 7 bases and J dropped 6; count of bases not matched to a gene: 10. CDR3 nucleotides: TGCAGCGCCCCGACAGGGATGGGGGATACGCAGTATTTT. Translation: CSAPTGMGDTQYF.

V usage is TRBV18 and J usage is TRBJ2-3, with TRBD1 as a possible D gene (7 bases). CDR1 and CDR2 from the germline V gene are KGHSH and LQKENI. The CDR3 has 15 amino acids. Trimming cost V 2 bases and J 3 bases, with 12 bases left between them. The CDR3 DNA sequence: TGTGCCAGCTCACCAGTTCAGGGGGGAACAGATACGCAGTATTTT. Translated: CASSPVQGGTDTQYF.